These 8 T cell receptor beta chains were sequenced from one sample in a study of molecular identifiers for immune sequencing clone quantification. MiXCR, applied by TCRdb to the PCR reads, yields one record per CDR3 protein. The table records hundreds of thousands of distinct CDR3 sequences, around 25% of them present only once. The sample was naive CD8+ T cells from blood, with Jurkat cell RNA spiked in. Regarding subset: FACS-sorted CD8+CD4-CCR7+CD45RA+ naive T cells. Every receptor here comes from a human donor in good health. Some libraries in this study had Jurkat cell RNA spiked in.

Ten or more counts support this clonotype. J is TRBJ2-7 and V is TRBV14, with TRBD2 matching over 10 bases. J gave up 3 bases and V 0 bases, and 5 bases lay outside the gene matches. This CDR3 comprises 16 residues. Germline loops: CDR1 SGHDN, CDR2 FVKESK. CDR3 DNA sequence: TGTGCCAGCAGCCAAGATTACCCTAGCGGGAGCTACGAGCAGTACTTC. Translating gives CASSQDYPSGSYEQYF.

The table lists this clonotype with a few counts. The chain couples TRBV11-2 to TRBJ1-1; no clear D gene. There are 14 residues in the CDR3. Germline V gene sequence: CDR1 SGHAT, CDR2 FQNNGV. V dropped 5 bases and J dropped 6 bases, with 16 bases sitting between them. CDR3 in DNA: TGTGCCAGCAGCCCAGGTCGGGGAGCCCCTGAAGCTTTCTTT. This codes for CASSPGRGAPEAFF.

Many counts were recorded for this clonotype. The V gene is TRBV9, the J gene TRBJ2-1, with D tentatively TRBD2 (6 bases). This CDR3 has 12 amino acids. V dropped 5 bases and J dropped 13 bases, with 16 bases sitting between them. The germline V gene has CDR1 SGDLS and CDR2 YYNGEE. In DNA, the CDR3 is TGTGCCAGCAGTCCGGGACTCCTGGGCCAGTTCTTC. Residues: CASSPGLLGQFF.

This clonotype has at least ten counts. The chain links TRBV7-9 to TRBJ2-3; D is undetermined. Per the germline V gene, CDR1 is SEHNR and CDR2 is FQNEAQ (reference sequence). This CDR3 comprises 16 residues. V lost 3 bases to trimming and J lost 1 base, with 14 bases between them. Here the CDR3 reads CASSFSPASGTDTQYF. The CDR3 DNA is TGTGCCAGCAGCTTCTCGCCGGCATCGGGCACAGATACGCAGTATTTT.

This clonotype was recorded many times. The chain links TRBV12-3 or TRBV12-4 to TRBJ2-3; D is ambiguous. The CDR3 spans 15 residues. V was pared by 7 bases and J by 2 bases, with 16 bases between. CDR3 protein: CASTEGSDPTDTQYF. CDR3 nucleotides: TGTGCCAGCACCGAAGGATCAGACCCCACAGATACGCAGTATTTT.

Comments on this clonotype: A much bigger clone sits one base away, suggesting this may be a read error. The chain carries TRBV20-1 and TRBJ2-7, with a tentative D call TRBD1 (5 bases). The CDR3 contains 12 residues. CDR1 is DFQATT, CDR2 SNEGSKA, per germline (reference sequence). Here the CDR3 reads CSATASSYEQHF. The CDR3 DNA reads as TGCAGTGCGACAGCCAGCTCCTACGAGCAGCACTTC.

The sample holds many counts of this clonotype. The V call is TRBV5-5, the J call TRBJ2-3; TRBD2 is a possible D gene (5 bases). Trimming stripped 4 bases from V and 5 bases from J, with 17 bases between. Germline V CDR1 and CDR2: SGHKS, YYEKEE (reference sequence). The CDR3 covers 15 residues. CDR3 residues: CASSREYRPGDTQYF. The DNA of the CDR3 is TGTGCCAGCAGCAGGGAGTACCGTCCGGGAGATACGCAGTATTTT.

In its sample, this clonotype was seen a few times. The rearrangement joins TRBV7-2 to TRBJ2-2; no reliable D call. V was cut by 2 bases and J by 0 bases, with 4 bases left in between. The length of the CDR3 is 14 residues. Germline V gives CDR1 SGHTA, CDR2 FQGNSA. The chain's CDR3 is CASSLIANTGELFF. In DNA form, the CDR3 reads TGTGCCAGCAGCTTAATCGCGAACACCGGGGAGCTGTTTTTT.